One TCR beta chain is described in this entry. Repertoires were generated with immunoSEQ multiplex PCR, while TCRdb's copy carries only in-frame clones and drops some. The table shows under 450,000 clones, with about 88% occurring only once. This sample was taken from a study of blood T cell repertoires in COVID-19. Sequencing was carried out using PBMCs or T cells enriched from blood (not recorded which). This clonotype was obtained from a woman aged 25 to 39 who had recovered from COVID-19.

The CDR3 here is CASSSLGQRHNEQFF. The CDR3 bases are TGTGCCAGCAGTTCCCTCGGACAGAGACACAATGAGCAGTTCTTC. The rearrangement joins TRBV27 to TRBJ2-1; D possibly corresponds to TRBD1 (6 bases). Germline V gene lookup returns CDR1 MNHEY and CDR2 SMNVEV (reference sequence). The CDR3 runs to 15 residues. Trimming shortened V by 4 bases and J by 5 bases, and 15 bases separated the two germline ends.